This TCR beta chain appears in the sequencing data of a study of T cell responses to AZD1222 COVID-19 vaccine. TCRdb's copy holds only in-frame clones and misses some; the assay was immunoSEQ multiplex PCR. The sample includes about 150,000 clones, roughly 90% of them seen just once. The germline V gene has CDR1 KGHSH and CDR2 LQKENI. Unmatched junction bases numbered 4, after V lost 3 bases and J lost 0 bases. This CDR3 spans 16 amino acids. The chain is built from TRBV18 and TRBJ2-3; 9 bases map to TRBD1. The sequence came from an adult in good health. This specimen was peripheral blood, taken on day 0 of AZD1222 vaccination. The CDR3 DNA reads TGTGCCAGCTCACCGGGACAGGGATTAAGCACAGATACGCAGTATTTT. Translating gives CASSPGQGLSTDTQYF.